Following are 32 T cell receptor beta chains from one sample sequenced in a study of read filtering for tumor transcriptome and immune sequencing. This library used approximately 390 ng RNA and molecular barcoded adaptors spanning alpha/delta and beta/gamma chains. One entry per CDR3 protein results from TCRdb running MiXCR on the reads. The repertoire holds more than 100,000 distinct CDR3 sequences, about 13% seen once, with 8.4% in the top ten. Sequences were obtained from a population of CD138-negative cells sorted from bone marrow. The source of these receptors is a donor aged 40 or older with multiple myeloma.

This clonotype was seen ten or more times. The chain uses TRBV6-6 and TRBJ2-7; TRBD1 aligns across 10 bases. The CDR3 is 14 residues long. J was trimmed by 4 bases and V by 5 bases; bases with no gene match: 5. CDR1 is MNHNY, CDR2 SVGAGI, per germline (reference sequence). The CDR3 DNA follows: TGTGCCAGCAGTCCGGGACAGGGGCGTTACGAGCAGTACTTC. It encodes CASSPGQGRYEQYF.

Points on this clonotype: A much larger clone lies one base from this, so it may be a read error. The genes are TRBV29-1 and TRBJ2-2, with 9 bases matching TRBD2. Per the germline V gene, CDR1 is SQVTM and CDR2 is ANQGSEA. The CDR3 contains 17 residues. Losses at the gene ends were 7 bases for V and 0 bases for J; bases not matched to a gene: 12. This CDR3 reads CSDRGYQREANTGELFF. CDR3 sequence (DNA): TGCAGCGATCGGGGGTATCAGCGGGAGGCGAACACCGGGGAGCTGTTTTTT.

This clonotype appeared many times. The chain joins TRBV24-1 to TRBJ2-1; weak D call: TRBD2 (5 bases). The germline CDR1 and CDR2 sequences are KGHDR and SFDVKD. The CDR3 runs 13 residues. V was pared by 5 bases and J by 5 bases, with 9 bases between. This CDR3 reads CATSVRRDNEQFF. The CDR3 DNA sequence: TGTGCCACCAGTGTTCGGCGGGACAATGAGCAGTTCTTC.

This clonotype was recorded many times. This chain links TRBV27 with TRBJ2-3, with 8 bases that match TRBD1. The V segment lost 4 bases and the J segment 3 bases; nucleotides outside the gene matches: 3. The CDR3 has 14 amino acids. Germline V gives CDR1 MNHEY, CDR2 SMNVEV (reference sequence). The CDR3 DNA reads as TGTGCCAGCAGTTCGGACAGGGTGACAGATACGCAGTATTTT. Encoded protein: CASSSDRVTDTQYF.

As for this clonotype: An end of the junction differs from the germline gene, which may be a read error. The chain carries TRBV7-9 and TRBJ2-1; 7 positions match TRBD2. This CDR3 spans 15 amino acids. Germline V gives CDR1 SEHNR, CDR2 FQNEAQ (reference sequence). CDR3 sequence reads: CASSRDYPSCNGQFF. CDR3 nucleotide sequence: TGTGCCAGCAGCCGGGACTACCCCTCCTGCAATGGGCAGTTCTTC.

This clonotype appeared a few times. This may be a read error, as it is one base from a much larger clone. The chain is built from TRBV20-1 and TRBJ1-1, with 7 bases matching TRBD1. Germline V CDR1 and CDR2: DFQATT, SNEGSKA (reference sequence). The CDR3 consists of 14 residues. In nucleotides, the CDR3 is TGCAGTGCCAGAGGGGGCGACATGAACACTGAAGCTTTCTTT. It yields the protein CSARGGDMNTEAFF.

Points on this clonotype: This may be a read error: a much more frequent sequence differs by one nucleotide. The CDR3 carries no conserved terminal phenylalanine or tryptophan, so it likely arises from a read error. The rearrangement uses TRBV5-1 and TRBJ1-5; a possible D gene is TRBD1 (5 bases). CDR1 and CDR2 (germline): SGHRS, YFSETQ. The V gene lost 1 base and the J gene lost 5 bases, with 7 bases spanning the gap. This CDR3 has 13 amino acids. The CDR3 bases are TGCGCCAGCAGCTTGCGAGGGGATCAGCCCCAGCATTCT. Translated: CASSLRGDQPQHS.

This clonotype came up many times. The genes are TRBV10-3 and TRBJ2-7, with a possible D match to TRBD2 (5 bases). The CDR3 is made up of 13 amino acids. V lost 6 bases and J lost 3, with 12 bases in between. Germline V gene data show CDR1 as ENHRY and CDR2 as SYGVKD. The CDR3 sequence: CAISPGEIYEQYF. DNA for the CDR3: TGTGCCATCAGCCCCGGGGAGATCTACGAGCAGTACTTC.

This clonotype was seen repeatedly, ten times or more. This rearrangement joins TRBV19 to TRBJ2-1; D uncertain. The CDR3 is 16 residues long. V lost 6 bases to trimming and J lost 4 bases, with 19 bases between them. Looked up from germline, CDR1 is LNHDA and CDR2 is SQIVND (reference sequence). CDR3 in amino acids: CASSPILEVGYNEQFF. In DNA form, the CDR3 reads TGTGCCAGTAGCCCAATCCTAGAAGTGGGGTACAATGAGCAGTTCTTC.

With regard to this clonotype: One base away lies a much larger clone, so this may be a sequencing read error. Because the CDR3 is missing its conserved closing phenylalanine or tryptophan, this is likely a read error. No DNA is shown, since the ends of the CDR3 on it are uncertain; the CDR3 is the one TCRdb lists. V and J are TRBV3-1 and TRBJ2-1; TRBD1, the D gene given by the table, was not confirmed from the DNA. The CDR3 is 12 amino acids long, termini counted. Germline V gives CDR1 LGHDT, CDR2 YNNKEL (reference sequence). The CDR3 sequence: CASSQGPDRGVS.

This clonotype was observed at least ten times. The chain links TRBV20-1 to TRBJ1-2; 9 bases are shared with TRBD1. J lost 8 bases, V lost 1 base, and 8 bases had no gene match. The germline V gene has CDR1 DFQATT and CDR2 SNEGSKA (reference sequence). This CDR3 spans 14 amino acids. CDR3 sequence reads: CSARVTGGRRGYTF. The CDR3 coding sequence is TGCAGTGCTAGAGTTACAGGGGGCCGAAGGGGCTACACCTTC.

This clonotype was seen ten or more times. This rearrangement joins TRBV7-9 to TRBJ2-5, with 9 bases matching TRBD1. The CDR3 loop spans 14 amino acids. J gave up 5 bases and V 1 base, and 2 bases lay outside the gene matches. Per germline, CDR1 SEHNR and CDR2 FQNEAQ (reference sequence). The CDR3, as DNA: TGTGCCAGCAGCTTAGGGACAGGGGCCGAGACCCAGTACTTC. Translating it yields CASSLGTGAETQYF.

The V gene is TRBV29-1, the J gene TRBJ1-3; D gene uncertain. CDR1 and CDR2 from the germline V gene are SQVTM and ANQGSEA. Trimming stripped 5 bases from V and 13 bases from J, with 18 bases between. The CDR3 has 12 amino acids. The CDR3 DNA sequence: TGCAGCGTTTCCTATCTACGAAAAGGGATATATTTT. Amino acids: CSVSYLRKGIYF. Full variable domain (outside the CDR3, taken from reference TRBV29-1 and TRBJ1-3): SAVISQKPSRDICQRGTSLTIQCQVDSQVTMMFWYRQQPGQSLTLIATANQGSEATYESGFVIDKFPISRPNLTFSTLTVSNMSPEDSSIYLCSVSYLRKGIYFGEGSWLTVV.

This clonotype was seen more than once but under ten times. This rearrangement joins TRBV7-6 to TRBJ2-2; 10 positions match TRBD2. The CDR3 runs to 18 residues. Germline CDR1 SGHVS, CDR2 FNYEAQ. J gave up 2 bases and V 1 base, and 7 bases lay outside the gene matches. CDR3 coding DNA: TGTGCCAGCAGCTTAGGCACAACTAGCGGGGCAAACACCGGGGAGCTGTTTTTT. This encodes CASSLGTTSGANTGELFF.

This clonotype was recorded at least ten times. The rearrangement uses TRBV12-3 or TRBV12-4 and TRBJ2-1; 9 nucleotides match TRBD2. CDR3 length equals 16 residues. V lost 5 bases, J lost 8 bases, and 13 bases stayed unmatched. CDR3 DNA sequence: TGTGCCAGCAGTAGATTTTCTAGCGGGACAAAGGATGAGCAGTTCTTC. This gives the protein CASSRFSSGTKDEQFF.

This clonotype was found many times. The genes are TRBV20-1 and TRBJ1-1; weak D call: TRBD1 (5 bases). The CDR3 is 12 residues long. V lost 6 bases and J lost 7, with 15 bases in between. Germline V lookup: CDR1 DFQATT, CDR2 SNEGSKA (reference sequence). The CDR3 region is CSASQGGDEAFF. The CDR3 region has the DNA TGCAGTGCAAGTCAGGGAGGGGATGAAGCTTTCTTT.

This clonotype was detected ten times or more. V is TRBV6-2 or TRBV6-3 and J is TRBJ1-4; perhaps TRBD1 as D (6 bases). Germline V gene lookup returns CDR1 MNHEY and CDR2 SVGEGT. This CDR3 comprises 14 residues. The germline V and J ends were trimmed by 7 bases and 8 bases, with 17 bases remaining between them. In nucleotides, the CDR3 is TGTGCCAGCATGGAGGGCAGGGGAGAAGAAAAACTGTTTTTT. Protein sequence: CASMEGRGEEKLFF.

This clonotype was seen many times. The CDR3: CASSLGDSINQPQHF. The CDR3 DNA follows: TGTGCCAGCAGCTTGGGTGACAGTATCAATCAGCCCCAGCATTTT. The chain couples TRBV5-8 to TRBJ1-5; weak D call: TRBD1 (5 bases). CDR3 length: 15 amino acids. V dropped 0 bases and J dropped 3 bases, with 10 bases sitting between them. Germline V gene sequence: CDR1 SGHTS, CDR2 YDEGEE. The entire variable domain, with the rest obtained from reference TRBV5-8 and TRBJ1-5, is as follows: EAGVTQSPTHLIKTRGQQATLRCSPISGHTSVYWYQQALGLGLQFLLWYDEGEERNRGNFPPRFSGRQFPNYSSELNVNALELEDSALYLCASSLGDSINQPQHFGDGTRLSIL.

The rearrangement uses TRBV10-1 and TRBJ2-1; weak D call: TRBD1 (5 bases). The CDR3 sequence is 13 residues long. V was cut by 4 bases and J by 5 bases, with 9 bases left in between. In germline, CDR1 is WNHNN, CDR2 SYGVQD (reference sequence). This CDR3 reads CASSVTAHNEQFF. In DNA, the CDR3 is TGCGCCAGCAGTGTGACAGCCCACAATGAGCAGTTCTTC.

About this clonotype: This clone may be a read error of a much larger clone one base away. The CDR3 carries no conserved terminal phenylalanine or tryptophan, so it likely arises from a read error. It is unclear where the CDR3 begins or ends on the DNA, so no DNA is shown, and the CDR3 is as TCRdb lists it. J is TRBJ2-5 and V is TRBV7-9; TRBD2, the D gene given by the table, was not confirmed from the DNA. Germline V gene sequence: CDR1 SEHNR, CDR2 FQNEAQ (reference sequence). The CDR3 numbers 13 amino acids, ends counted. CDR3 sequence reads: CASSPGTLETRYL.

There are many counts of this clonotype. V is TRBV5-6 and J is TRBJ2-1; 7 nucleotides align to TRBD2. V trimming: 2 bases; J trimming: 0 bases; junction bases outside the gene matches: 5. The germline V gene has CDR1 SGHDT and CDR2 YYEEEE. This CDR3 region has 16 residues. The CDR3 bases are TGTGCCAGCAGCTTAAGGGGAGGGAGCTCCTACAATGAGCAGTTCTTC. Amino acid sequence: CASSLRGGSSYNEQFF.

This clonotype was seen at least ten times. CDR3 loop: CASSQGRGSEEKLFF. CDR3 in DNA: TGCGCCAGCAGCCAAGGGAGAGGGTCAGAAGAAAAACTGTTTTTT. V usage is TRBV4-3 and J usage is TRBJ1-4; D unresolved. V lost 1 base and J 8 bases, leaving 14 bases between the germline ends. In germline, CDR1 is LGHNA, CDR2 YSLEER. The CDR3 totals 15 residues.

Details on this clonotype: This could be a read error, since a much larger clone is one nucleotide away. This chain uses TRBV12-3 or TRBV12-4 with TRBJ1-1; D may be TRBD1 (5 bases). The CDR3 runs to 13 residues. CDR3 sequence reads: CASLKAGRTEASF. CDR3 coding DNA: TGTGCCAGCCTTAAGGCAGGGAGGACTGAAGCTTCCTTT.

A remark on this clonotype: A far larger clone is a single base away, which makes a read error likely. This chain connects TRBV7-9 to TRBJ2-1, with D hard to call. This CDR3 has 14 residues. Germline CDR1 SEHNR, CDR2 FQNEAQ (reference sequence). Trimming pared 7 bases from V and 9 bases from J, leaving 19 bases between. The CDR3 DNA follows: TGTGCCAGCATGCCTGGGCCAACTAACAGTGAGCAGTTCTTC. Translated: CASMPGPTNSEQFF. Using reference TRBV7-9 and TRBJ2-1 for the parts outside the CDR3, the full variable domain is DTGVSQNPRHKITKRGQNVTFRCDPISEHNRLYWYRQTLGQGPEFLTYFQNEAQLEKSRLLSDRFSAERPKGSFSTLEIQRTEQGDSAMYLCASMPGPTNSEQFFGPGTRLTVL.

The table lists this clonotype with many counts. The rearrangement joins TRBV12-3 or TRBV12-4 to TRBJ1-5; D not certain. V was pared by 5 bases and J by 4 bases, with 6 bases between. The CDR3 has 12 residues. CDR3 sequence reads: CASSPWNQPQHF. In nucleotides, the CDR3 is TGTGCCAGCAGTCCCTGGAATCAGCCCCAGCATTTT.

This clonotype was observed at least ten times. The chain is built from TRBV5-6 and TRBJ1-1; D call uncertain. The V end was cut by 5 bases, the J end by 1 base, with 24 bases between. Looked up from germline, CDR1 is SGHDT and CDR2 is YYEEEE. The CDR3 length is 18 residues. CDR3 bases: TGTGCCAGCAGGGTCTCGTGGCAGCCCCGGCGTGGGAACACTGAAGCTTTCTTT. The encoded protein is CASRVSWQPRRGNTEAFF.

This clonotype has more than one count but fewer than ten. This sequence may be a read error, since a much larger clone differs from it by one base. As the CDR3 is not closed by the conserved phenylalanine or tryptophan, this likely results from a read error. The rearrangement joins TRBV11-3 to TRBJ2-1, with a possible D match to TRBD2 (6 bases). This CDR3 comprises 14 residues. V dropped 1 base and J dropped 8 bases, with 12 bases sitting between them. CDR1 is SGHNT, CDR2 YENEEA, per germline. CDR3 loop: CASSLVPSVHEQFY. CDR3 DNA sequence: TGTGCCAGCAGCTTAGTTCCTAGCGTTCATGAGCAGTTCTAC.

This clonotype has ten or more counts. This chain joins TRBV29-1 and TRBJ2-7, with D unclear. Germline values: CDR1 SQVTM, CDR2 ANQGSEA. V gave up 2 bases and J gave up 5 bases, with 10 bases separating them. The CDR3 length is 12 residues. The DNA of the CDR3 is TGCAGCGTTGAAAGGGAATCCCACGAGCAGTACTTC. Translating it yields CSVERESHEQYF.

This clonotype appeared many times. The chain employs TRBV13 and TRBJ2-3; D call uncertain. Germline lookup yields CDR1 PRHDT and CDR2 FYEKMQ (reference sequence). Trimming removed 1 base from V and 0 bases from J, with 5 bases in between. The CDR3 has 14 amino acids. The CDR3 DNA reads as TGTGCCAGCAGCTTAGATCTAAGCACAGATACGCAGTATTTT. Protein product: CASSLDLSTDTQYF.

This clonotype was detected a few times. This chain joins TRBV5-1 and TRBJ2-1; 12 bases map to TRBD2. J gave up 5 bases and V 0 bases, and 6 bases lay outside the gene matches. The CDR3 runs to 17 residues. Germline lookup yields CDR1 SGHRS and CDR2 YFSETQ. CDR3 amino acids: CASSLAPLAGGDNEQFF. In DNA, the CDR3 is TGCGCCAGCAGCTTGGCCCCCCTAGCGGGAGGGGACAATGAGCAGTTCTTC.

The table lists this clonotype with a few counts. V and J are TRBV12-3 or TRBV12-4 and TRBJ2-1; tentative D call: TRBD1 (5 bases). Trimming removed 5 bases at V and 7 bases at J, with 12 bases between. The CDR3 totals 13 residues. The CDR3 DNA reads TGTGCCAGCAGTAGGGGTGGTAGGAATGAGCAGTTCTTC. Amino acids: CASSRGGRNEQFF.

This clonotype was observed many times. The V gene is TRBV6-4, the J gene TRBJ1-1; TRBD1 is a possible D gene (6 bases). This CDR3 region has 14 residues. Trimming took off 0 bases at V and 6 bases at J, with 11 bases between the two ends. Germline V lookup: CDR1 MRHNA, CDR2 SNTAGT. CDR3 bases: TGTGCCAGCAGTGACTCGAGCAGGGGTTCTGAAGCTTTCTTT. Protein: CASSDSSRGSEAFF.